This T cell receptor beta chain was sequenced in a study of blood T cell repertoires in COVID-19. Clones were sequenced by immunoSEQ multiplex PCR, and TCRdb holds only the in-frame ones, with some missing. The sample yields about 62,000 clones, 86% seen once. V was shortened by 9 bases and J by 0 bases, with 11 bases between the two germline ends. Per the germline V gene, CDR1 is MNHNY and CDR2 is SVGAGI (reference sequence). This CDR3 is built from 13 residues. The material sequenced was peripheral blood. The sequence was collected from a woman older than 75 with acute or convalescent COVID-19. The chain links TRBV6-6 to TRBJ1-1, with D uncertain. The CDR3 spells CASLLGVNTEAFF. CDR3 in DNA: TGTGCCAGTTTACTCGGGGTGAACACTGAAGCTTTCTTT.